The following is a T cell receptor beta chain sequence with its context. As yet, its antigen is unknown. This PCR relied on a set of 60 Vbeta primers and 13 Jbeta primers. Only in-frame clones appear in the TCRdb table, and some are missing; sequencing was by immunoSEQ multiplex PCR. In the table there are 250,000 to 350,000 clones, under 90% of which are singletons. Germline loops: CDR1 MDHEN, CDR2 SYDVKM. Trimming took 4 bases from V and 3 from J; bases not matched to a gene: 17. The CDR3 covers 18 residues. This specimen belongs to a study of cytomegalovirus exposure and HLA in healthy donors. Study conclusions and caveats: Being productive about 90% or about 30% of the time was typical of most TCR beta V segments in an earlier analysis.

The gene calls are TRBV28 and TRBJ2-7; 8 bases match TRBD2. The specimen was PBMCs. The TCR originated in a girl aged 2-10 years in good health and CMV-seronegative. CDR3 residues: CASSSPDGGAYHLYEQYF. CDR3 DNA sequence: TGTGCCAGCAGTTCCCCCGACGGGGGGGCATATCATCTCTACGAGCAGTACTTC.